The 21 T cell receptor beta chains below were found in one sample sequenced in a study of blood T cell repertoires in COVID-19 (dated by TCRdb to 2018 to 2021). The library was prepared using the immunoSEQ multiplex PCR assay. TCRdb retrieved this table from immuneACCESS and kept in-frame rearrangements only. Not all clones are present; in checked studies, unresolved V genes account for under half, and no reason is known for the remainder. A total of around 450,000 clones appear in this sample, 85% to 90% of them only once. More than 4% of the sample is held by the ten biggest clonotypes. The specimen was peripheral blood. Every receptor here comes from a woman aged 30 to 39 with acute or convalescent COVID-19.

The genes are TRBV5-4 and TRBJ2-6, with D unresolved. Germline V gene sequence: CDR1 SGHNT, CDR2 YYREEE (reference sequence). CDR3 length equals 14 residues. V lost 0 bases to trimming and J lost 3 bases, with 4 bases between them. The CDR3 DNA reads TGTGCCAGCAGCTTGGGAGGTGGGGCCAACGTCCTGACTTTC. Its translation: CASSLGGGANVLTF.

This chain links TRBV12-2 with TRBJ1-2; the DNA was not compared with TRBD1, the D call given in the table. TRBV12-2 is a recognized pseudogene. The CDR3 totals 15 residues. The CDR3 spells CASRFDPQGRRGYTF. The CDR3 region has the DNA TGTGCAAGTCGCTTTGACCCTCAGGGGAGACGTGGCTACACCTTC.

The CDR3 DNA reads as TGTGCCAGCAGCCTCAGGGTCTCGGGCGATACGCAGTATTTT. Amino acids: CASSLRVSGDTQYF. The J gene is TRBJ2-3, the V gene TRBV5-6; D might be TRBD1 (5 bases). The CDR3 runs 14 residues. Germline-derived CDR1 and CDR2 are SGHDT and YYEEEE. Trimming left V 4 bases short and J 6 bases short, with 15 bases between.

The chain links TRBV2 to TRBJ2-5; possible D gene TRBD1, 6 bases. CDR3 length equals 17 residues. Trimming shortened V by 6 bases and J by 1 base, and 21 bases separated the two germline ends. CDR1 is SNHLY, CDR2 FYNNEI, per germline. The CDR3 coding sequence is TGTGCCAGCAGGGTTATTATTACCCGGGACACCCAAGAGACCCAGTACTTC. Its protein product is CASRVIITRDTQETQYF.

The chain carries TRBV6-6 and TRBJ1-1; 7 bases fit TRBD1. CDR3 length equals 14 residues. CDR1 is MNHNY, CDR2 SVGAGI, per germline (reference sequence). Germline trimming cut 0 bases from V and 3 bases from J; bases unmatched to any gene: 1. The CDR3 loop is CASSYSQGDTEAFF. The CDR3 DNA sequence: TGTGCCAGCAGTTACTCGCAGGGGGACACTGAAGCTTTCTTT.

The chain has TRBV12-3 or TRBV12-4 and TRBJ2-7, with TRBD1 matching over 7 bases. The J segment lost 11 bases and the V segment lost 5 bases, leaving 12 bases of the junction unmatched. There are 13 residues in the CDR3. The CDR3 here is CASSPNRQGREYF. CDR3 bases: TGTGCCAGCAGTCCAAATCGACAGGGCCGGGAGTACTTC.

The rearrangement uses TRBV28 and TRBJ1-5, with unresolved D. The CDR3 sequence is 13 residues long. Per the germline V gene, CDR1 is MDHEN and CDR2 is SYDVKM. V was trimmed by 3 bases and J by 6 bases, leaving 9 bases between them. The CDR3 region is CASSFRGSQPQHF. CDR3 nucleotide sequence: TGTGCCAGCAGTTTCCGGGGTTCTCAGCCCCAGCATTTT. Supplemented by reference TRBV28 and TRBJ1-5, the full variable domain reads DVKVTQSSRYLVKRTGEKVFLECVQDMDHENMFWYRQDPGLGLRLIYFSYDVKMKEKGDIPEGYSVSREKKERFSLILESASTNQTSMYLCASSFRGSQPQHFGDGTRLSIL.

In the case of this clone: The same CDR3 arises from other DNA sequences in this sample as well. The rearrangement joins TRBV4-2 to TRBJ2-3; weak D call: TRBD2 (5 bases). This CDR3 is 14 amino acids long. Germline CDR1 LGHNA, CDR2 YNFKEQ. V was clipped by 1 base and J by 1 base, with 6 bases between them. The CDR3 DNA reads TGTGCCAGCAGCCAAGTCGGGGGCACAGATACGCAGTATTTT. It yields the protein CASSQVGGTDTQYF.

The genes are TRBV7-8 and TRBJ2-3; 7 bases agree with TRBD2. CDR3 size: 15 residues. CDR1 and CDR2 (germline): SGHVS, FQNEAQ. The trim removed 4 bases at V and 6 bases at J, leaving 10 bases unmatched. This CDR3 is CASSYTSGGRDTQYF. In DNA, the CDR3 is TGTGCCAGCAGCTACACCTCGGGGGGAAGGGATACGCAGTATTTT. The complete variable domain, with remaining parts taken from reference TRBV7-8 and TRBJ2-3, reads GAGVSQSPRYKVAKRGQDVALRCDPISGHVSLFWYQQALGQGPEFLTYFQNEAQLDKSGLPSDRFFAERPEGSVSTLKIQRTQQEDSAVYLCASSYTSGGRDTQYFGPGTRLTVL.

The chain uses TRBV4-1 and TRBJ1-1; no definite D call. V lost 0 bases and J lost 7, with 15 bases in between. The CDR3 has 15 amino acids. The germline V gene has CDR1 MGHRA and CDR2 YSYEKL. The CDR3: CASSQDPVFRIEAFF. Written as DNA, the CDR3 is TGCGCCAGCAGCCAAGATCCGGTTTTCCGAATTGAAGCTTTCTTT.

The chain is built from TRBV7-8 and TRBJ1-3; the D is unclear. This CDR3 spans 16 amino acids. Trimming removed 5 bases from V and 0 bases from J, with 14 bases in between. Germline V gene lookup returns CDR1 SGHVS and CDR2 FQNEAQ. DNA for the CDR3: TGTGCCAGCAGCCCCCGGTCGGCAGGCTCTGGAAACACCATATATTTT. This translates into CASSPRSAGSGNTIYF.

The CDR3 DNA reads TGTGCCTGGTCTCAGGGGGCGAGACAGCCCCAGCATTTT. It encodes CAWSQGARQPQHF. The chain combines TRBV30 with TRBJ1-5, with 8 positions matching TRBD1. Trimming cost V 5 bases and J 7 bases; bases outside gene matches: 7. Germline assignment: CDR1 GTSNPN and CDR2 SVGIG (reference sequence). This CDR3 region has 13 residues.

This chain uses TRBV7-9 with TRBJ1-1; weak D call: TRBD1 (6 bases). The CDR3 spans 15 residues. CDR1 and CDR2 from the germline V gene are SEHNR and FQNEAQ (reference sequence). Trimming took 4 bases from V and 0 from J, leaving 12 bases between them. The CDR3 DNA reads as TGTGCCAGCAGCTCCCCGACAGGCATGAACACTGAAGCTTTCTTT. The encoded protein is CASSSPTGMNTEAFF.

The V call is TRBV3-1 (or the pseudogene TRBV3-2), the J call TRBJ2-7, with D uncertain. The CDR3 spans 16 residues. The ends were cut back, 1 base at V and 2 bases at J, with 15 bases in the middle. Germline assignment: CDR1 LGHDT and CDR2 YNNKEL (reference sequence). This chain's CDR3 is CASSQGRSLNAYEQYF. The DNA of the CDR3 is TGTGCCAGCAGCCAAGGAAGGAGCTTAAATGCCTACGAGCAGTACTTC.

The J gene is TRBJ2-1, the V gene TRBV5-4; D might be TRBD1 (6 bases). Per the germline V gene, CDR1 is SGHNT and CDR2 is YYREEE (reference sequence). The CDR3 extends over 15 amino acids. Trimming left V 1 base short and J 2 bases short, with 10 bases between. The CDR3 DNA sequence: TGTGCCAGCAGCTTGATACAGGGAGCCTACAATGAGCAGTTCTTC. Translating it yields CASSLIQGAYNEQFF.

Note on this clone: This sample includes further DNA sequences coding for the same CDR3. This chain connects TRBV27 to TRBJ2-7; TRBD2 matches at 9 bases. This CDR3 spans 13 amino acids. With 3 bases clipped from V and 4 bases from J, the junction kept 1 base outside the gene matches. Germline lookup yields CDR1 MNHEY and CDR2 SMNVEV (reference sequence). The CDR3 region is CASSLTSGYEQYF. CDR3 sequence (DNA): TGTGCCAGCAGTTTGACTAGCGGATACGAGCAGTACTTC.

The chain links TRBV6-5 to TRBJ1-6, with TRBD1 as a possible D gene (5 bases). The V gene lost 8 bases and the J gene lost 6 bases, with 11 bases spanning the gap. Germline CDR1 MNHEY, CDR2 SVGAGI. This CDR3 contains 13 residues. CDR3 amino acids: CASRRGVNSPLHF. The CDR3, as DNA: TGTGCCAGCCGACGGGGGGTTAATTCACCCCTCCACTTT.

This chain uses TRBV4-1 with TRBJ1-1; maybe TRBD1 (6 bases). From germline, CDR1 is MGHRA and CDR2 YSYEKL. Between the trimmed V and J ends, which lost 0 bases and 7 bases, there was a span of 9 bases. CDR3 length: 13 amino acids. The CDR3 protein is CASSQDQGSEAFF. The CDR3 DNA reads TGCGCCAGCAGCCAAGATCAGGGGAGTGAAGCTTTCTTT.

To note about this clone: Other DNA sequences in the same sample also yield this CDR3. This chain connects TRBV5-1 to TRBJ1-3; D is ambiguous. V was trimmed by 5 bases and J by 0 bases, leaving 6 bases between them. The length of the CDR3 is 13 residues. The germline V gene encodes CDR1 SGHRS and CDR2 YFSETQ. The CDR3 sequence is CASRQISGNTIYF. Here the CDR3 DNA reads TGCGCCAGCAGACAAATCTCTGGAAACACCATATATTTT. The variable domain in full, with the rest retrieved from reference TRBV5-1 and TRBJ1-3, is KAGVTQTPRYLIKTRGQQVTLSCSPISGHRSVSWYQQTPGQGLQFLFEYFSETQRNKGNFPGRFSGRQFSNSRSEMNVSTLELGDSALYLCASRQISGNTIYFGEGSWLTVV.

This chain links TRBV15 with TRBJ2-5; 7 bases are a match to TRBD2. CDR3 length: 14 residues. Germline V gene lookup returns CDR1 LNHNV and CDR2 YYDKDF (reference sequence). The trim removed 6 bases at V and 1 base at J, leaving 5 bases unmatched. In DNA, the CDR3 is TGTGCCACCAGTGGGGCTAGCGGCCAAGAGACCCAGTACTTC. It specifies CATSGASGQETQYF.

The chain links TRBV10-3 to TRBJ1-4; 7 bases line up with TRBD1. V was clipped by 0 bases and J by 4 bases; unmatched bases: 2. The CDR3 runs 15 residues. The germline CDR1 and CDR2 sequences are ENHRY and SYGVKD. The CDR3 bases are TGTGCCATCAGTGAGTCGGGACAGCGTAATGAAAAACTGTTTTTT. Amino acid sequence: CAISESGQRNEKLFF.